The rows below give T cell receptor beta chains drawn from one sample of a study of T-cell memory formation after mild COVID-19. TCRdb ran MiXCR on the 5' RACE reads and lists one entry per CDR3 protein. Among 350,000 to 450,000 distinct CDR3 sequences, 25% to 30% were seen once, and the ten largest hold roughly 12%. Sequences were obtained from PBMCs or a T cell subset sorted from them (not recorded which). These receptors all stem from an adult woman who had mild COVID-19 (a few samples of this study predate the infection). Cell type and time point are not known. Both conserved end residues are part of each CDR3. Fields, in order: J gene, D gene, V gene, clone size, CDR3 protein, CDR3 DNA. The D gene is left open where the match is weak. A row's size may be missing; if present it is once, few, many or a size class.

TRBJ1-3 | - | TRBV30 | - | CAWSELGNTIYF | TGTGCCTGGAGTGAACTGGGAAACACCATATATTTT
TRBJ1-1 | - | TRBV19 | - | CASTESGYGTEAFF | TGTGCCAGTACCGAGTCAGGGTACGGGACTGAAGCTTTCTTT
TRBJ1-4 | - | TRBV7-2 | - | CASSPAPAGEKLIF | TGTGCCAGCAGCCCGGCGCCAGCAGGAGAAAAACTGATTTTT
TRBJ2-1 | TRBD2 | TRBV20-1 | many | CSARVLAGSSYNEQFF | TGCAGTGCTAGAGTCCTAGCGGGGAGCTCCTACAATGAGCAGTTCTTC
TRBJ2-7 | - | TRBV28 | few | CASRRARYEQYF | TGTGCCAGCAGACGCGCCCGCTACGAGCAGTACTTC
TRBJ2-1 | TRBD2 | TRBV20-1 | - | CSPTGLTDNEQFF | TGCAGTCCGACGGGACTAACCGACAATGAGCAGTTCTTC
TRBJ2-2 | TRBD2 | TRBV29-1 | - | CSVPSGGFNTGELFF | TGCAGCGTTCCTAGCGGGGGCTTTAACACCGGGGAGCTGTTTTTT
TRBJ2-7 | - | TRBV7-9 | - | CASSRTARAYEQYF | TGTGCCAGCAGCCGGACGGCACGGGCCTACGAGCAGTACTTC
TRBJ2-7 | - | TRBV24-1 | many | CATSDPLRYEQYF | TGTGCCACCAGTGACCCTCTACGATACGAGCAGTACTTC
TRBJ2-5 | TRBD2 | TRBV24-1 | few | CATSDSLRGEETQYF | TGTGCCACCAGTGATTCCCTCCGGGGGGAAGAGACCCAGTACTTC
TRBJ2-2 | - | TRBV3-1 | few | CASRLDRKLNTGELFF | TGTGCCAGCAGACTGGACAGAAAACTCAACACCGGGGAGCTGTTTTTT
TRBJ2-1 | TRBD1 | TRBV14 | few | CASSQVRDRAYEQFF | TGTGCCAGCAGCCAAGTTAGGGACAGGGCATACGAGCAGTTCTTC
TRBJ2-1 | - | TRBV12-3/TRBV12-4 | few | CASSLAGVVINEQFF | TGTGCCAGCAGTTTAGCGGGAGTCGTCATCAATGAGCAGTTCTTC
TRBJ1-2 | - | TRBV7-9 | - | CASSLSGAPAYGYTF | TGTGCCAGCAGCCTAAGCGGGGCTCCTGCGTATGGCTACACCTTC
TRBJ1-2 | TRBD1 | TRBV5-6 | few | CASSFRAGGNYGYTF | TGTGCCAGCAGCTTCAGGGCAGGGGGCAACTATGGCTACACCTTC
TRBJ1-1 | - | TRBV30 | few | CAWTPGGGEAFF | TGTGCCTGGACCCCCGGGGGCGGTGAAGCTTTCTTT
TRBJ2-7 | - | TRBV30 | - | CAWSGGDEQYF | TGTGCCTGGAGTGGCGGGGACGAGCAGTACTTC
TRBJ2-7 | - | TRBV5-1 | few | CASSSMDWEQYF | TGCGCCAGCAGCTCCATGGACTGGGAGCAGTACTTC
TRBJ2-7 | TRBD2 | TRBV3-1 | few | CASTAGLAGLYEQYF | TGTGCCAGCACCGCTGGACTAGCGGGCCTATACGAGCAGTACTTC
TRBJ2-7 | - | TRBV18 | few | CASSPFQSAYEQYF | TGTGCCAGCTCACCTTTTCAGTCTGCCTACGAGCAGTACTTC
TRBJ2-4 | - | TRBV5-8 | - | CASTPRDPDGIQYF | TGTGCCAGCACCCCCCGGGACCCCGACGGCATTCAGTACTTC